A selection of T cell receptor beta chains follows, all from one sample in a study of CD8+ T cells in alopecia areata. Using immunoSEQ multiplex PCR, the repertoire was profiled, and TCRdb retains in-frame clones only, with some absent. The sample consists of roughly 180,000 clones, roughly three fifths of them appearing once. This specimen consisted of CD4+ T cells sorted from blood, obtained at week 4, from a patient treated with tofacitinib. The source of these receptors is a human donor with alopecia areata. Both conserved end residues are part of each CDR3. D genes are given only for firm matches. Only part of the rows carry a size: once, few, many, or a class if the clone is expanded.

clone_size	v_call	j_call	d_call	cdr3_nt	cdr3_aa
few	TRBV7-9	TRBJ2-1	.	TGTGCCAGCAGCTTAGTCTTAGGGCAGTTCTTC	CASSLVLGQFF
.	TRBV7-9	TRBJ1-2	.	TGTGCCAGCAGCTTAGAGGGAGGGGCTAACTATGGCTACACCTTC	CASSLEGGANYGYTF
few	TRBV30	TRBJ1-1	.	TGTGCCTGGAGGGCAGGGATGAACACTGAAGCTTTCTTT	CAWRAGMNTEAFF
few	TRBV20-1	TRBJ2-7	.	TGCAGTGCTAGTTCCAGGGGTGAGCAGTACTTC	CSASSRGEQYF
.	TRBV4-1	TRBJ2-7	TRBD2	TGCGCCAGCAGCCAAGGGAGTGGGAGGGGTGACTACGAGCAGTACTTC	CASSQGSGRGDYEQYF
.	TRBV7-7	TRBJ1-1	.	TGTGCTAGCAGCTTACGGCAGGGCGGTGAAGCTTTCTTT	CASSLRQGGEAFF
.	TRBV4-1	TRBJ2-4	.	TGCGCCAGCAGCCAATGGACACAGGAAAACATTCAGTACTTC	CASSQWTQENIQYF
.	TRBV28	TRBJ1-5	TRBD1	TGTGCCAGCAGTTCGGGGACAGGGGTCAATCAGCCCCAGCATTTT	CASSSGTGVNQPQHF
.	TRBV25-1	TRBJ1-3	TRBD1	TGTGCCAGCAGTGAATCCAGACAGGGTGGAACTGGAAACACCATATATTTT	CASSESRQGGTGNTIYF
.	TRBV5-1	TRBJ2-2	.	TGCGCCAGCAGCTCCCGGGACGGTTACACCGGGGAGCTGTTTTTT	CASSSRDGYTGELFF
once	TRBV30	TRBJ2-3	.	TGTGCCTGGAGCAGGGGTAGGACAGATACGCAGTATTTT	CAWSRGRTDTQYF
.	TRBV5-1	TRBJ2-3	.	TGCGCCACCCGAGCGGACAGAGGAGGAGATACGCAGTATTTT	CATRADRGGDTQYF
.	TRBV9	TRBJ2-1	.	TGTGCCAGCAGCGTCTCCCCGGGGAGCAATGAGCAGTTCTTC	CASSVSPGSNEQFF
once	TRBV6-5	TRBJ1-5	.	TGTGCCAGCAGTCGGGACGTCTATCAGCCCCAGCATTTT	CASSRDVYQPQHF
.	TRBV10-3	TRBJ1-2	TRBD1	TGTGCCATCAACCCCGGGACAGGGGATGGCTACACCTTC	CAINPGTGDGYTF
.	TRBV2	TRBJ2-1	.	TGTGCCAACACTCAGTTCTGGGTCTACAATGAGCAGTTCTTC	CANTQFWVYNEQFF
.	TRBV29-1	TRBJ2-2	.	TGCAGCGTTGAAGGCAGGGACCTTAACACCGGGGAGCTGTTTTTT	CSVEGRDLNTGELFF
.	TRBV2	TRBJ2-7	.	TGTGCCAGCAGTCCCGGGACAACATTTTTTATCCCCTACGAGCAGTACTTC	CASSPGTTFFIPYEQYF
.	TRBV29-1	TRBJ2-7	.	TGCAGCACCCACAGGGATACGGGGGACGAGCAGTACTTC	CSTHRDTGDEQYF
.	TRBV5-1	TRBJ2-6	.	TGCGCCAGCAGCTTGGAACCACCCGATTACTCTGGGGCCAACGTCCTGACTTTC	CASSLEPPDYSGANVLTF
once	TRBV10-3	TRBJ2-5	TRBD1	TGTGCCATCAGTGAGACAGGGGGAGGAGAGACCCAGTACTTC	CAISETGGGETQYF
.	TRBV28	TRBJ2-5	.	TGTGCCAGCAGTTTAAAGGAGACCCAGTACTTC	CASSLKETQYF
few	TRBV30	TRBJ1-2	TRBD1	TGTGCCTGGAGTGTGGGACAGGGATATGGCTACACCTTC	CAWSVGQGYGYTF
.	TRBV9	TRBJ2-2	.	TGTGCCAGCAGCGTAGTGGGGGACACCGGGGAGCTGTTTTTT	CASSVVGDTGELFF
.	TRBV29-1	TRBJ1-2	.	TGCAGCGTTGGGAGCGGGACATTCTACGGCTACACCTTC	CSVGSGTFYGYTF
.	TRBV6-5	TRBJ1-2	.	TGTGCCAGCACCCCGGGCGGGGGTCGGTACTATGGCTACACCTTC	CASTPGGGRYYGYTF
.	TRBV11-1	TRBJ2-7	.	TGTGCCAGCAGCTTTCTCGAGTGGGGCAACGAGCAGTACTTC	CASSFLEWGNEQYF
.	TRBV18	TRBJ1-5	.	TGTGCCAGCTCACCAGGCGGGGGCCACAATCAGCCCCAGCATTTT	CASSPGGGHNQPQHF
few	TRBV29-1	TRBJ1-4	.	TGCAGCGTTGAAGGGCAAGGTTTCGGTGAAAAACTGTTTTTT	CSVEGQGFGEKLFF
.	TRBV2	TRBJ2-5	.	TGTGCCAGCCGAGAGGCCTACCAAGAGACCCAGTACTTC	CASREAYQETQYF